This entry features one TCR beta chain sequence. The antigen remains undetermined. The sample is drawn from a study of cytomegalovirus exposure and HLA in healthy donors. Points from the study as a whole: A prior analysis recorded that most TCR beta V segments were productive about 87% or about 30% of the time.

The V and J ends lost 6 bases and 4 bases, in that order; junction bases with no gene match: 3. This CDR3 has 13 amino acids. Germline CDR1 is MNHNY and CDR2 is SVGAGI (reference sequence). Vbeta (60) and Jbeta (13) primers were used in the PCR. Here immunoSEQ multiplex PCR was the method, and the copy in TCRdb shows in-frame clones only, minus some. The table has approximately 190,000 clones, roughly 80% seen once. Every donor was a healthy person donating bone marrow. V is TRBV6-6 and J is TRBJ1-2; TRBD1 matches 9 bases. The sample comprised PBMCs. This clonotype was obtained from a woman under 30 in good health and CMV-seronegative. CDR3 nucleotide sequence: TGTGCCAGCAGGGGACAGGGACCCTATGGCTACACCTTC. This gives the protein CASRGQGPYGYTF.